This is a list of T cell receptor beta chains from one sample in a study of cytomegalovirus exposure and HLA in healthy donors. Generated by immunoSEQ multiplex PCR, the TCRdb table keeps only in-frame clones and is missing some. The sample yields almost 75,000 clones, around 85% seen once. Sequencing was carried out using PBMCs. The receptors shown here come from a man younger than 45 in good health and CMV-seronegative. The CDR3 runs from the conserved cysteine through the conserved F or W.

J gene,V gene,CDR3 protein
TRBJ1-1,TRBV25-1,CASRTQTNTEAFF
TRBJ2-1,TRBV7-9,CASSPGATLGFF
TRBJ1-6,TRBV7-6,CASSSQGRNSPLHF
TRBJ2-1,TRBV11-2,CASSLATGHNEQFF
TRBJ2-1,TRBV4-1,CASSPDRGLIRYNEQFF
TRBJ1-6,TRBV5-1,CASSLRNERMDSPLHF
TRBJ1-3,TRBV7-3,CASSRGSGNTIYF
TRBJ2-2,TRBV19,CAGAAVNTGELFF
TRBJ2-1,TRBV4-3,CASRPEPGQGYNEQFF
TRBJ2-7,TRBV20-1,CSARARGQQYF
TRBJ2-1,TRBV4-1,CASSQEVRVALFF
TRBJ1-1,TRBV5-1,CASSPRQGNLWFEAFF
TRBJ2-5,TRBV11-1,CASSVNRGQETQYF
TRBJ1-5,TRBV2,CASYQGMNQPQHF
TRBJ2-2,TRBV15,CATSSGTDSRAGELFF
TRBJ2-7,TRBV7-9,CAGASATHEQYF
TRBJ1-1,TRBV28,CASSLIGLYSGLIF
TRBJ2-7,TRBV28,CASTWGTGYYEQYF
TRBJ2-5,TRBV28,CASKRGGPETQYF
TRBJ2-3,TRBV7-9,CASSLPPAAGDTDTQYF
TRBJ2-3,TRBV7-8,CASSPRTVSTDTQYF
TRBJ2-1,TRBV4-2,CASSQDNGRGSEQFF